The entry below gives a single T cell receptor (beta chain) sequence along with its context. Trimming cost V 7 bases and J 6 bases; bases outside gene matches: 8. The length of the CDR3 is 15 residues. CDR1 is SGHRS and CDR2 is YFSETQ in the germline V gene. The sample comes from a study of blood T cell repertoires in COVID-19. The wider study: There were acute and convalescent COVID-19 samples, and they came from the United States, Italy and Spain. Sources were T cells, B-cell-depleted T cells, or PBMCs; the material itself was cDNA or gDNA.

Only in-frame clones appear in the TCRdb table, and some are missing; sequencing was by immunoSEQ multiplex PCR. Of about 250,000 clones in the sample, around 87% were seen once. The study counted Cohort 3 donors as recovered given two negative PCRs, clearance, or symptom resolution. The rearrangement uses TRBV5-1 and TRBJ2-3, with TRBD2 matching over 13 bases. The sequenced material came from PBMCs or T cells enriched from blood (not recorded which). The TCR originated in a woman between 50 and 59 years old who had recovered from COVID-19. CDR3: CASGWTSGRTDTQYF. In DNA, the CDR3 is TGCGCCAGCGGCTGGACTAGCGGGAGAACGGATACGCAGTATTTT.